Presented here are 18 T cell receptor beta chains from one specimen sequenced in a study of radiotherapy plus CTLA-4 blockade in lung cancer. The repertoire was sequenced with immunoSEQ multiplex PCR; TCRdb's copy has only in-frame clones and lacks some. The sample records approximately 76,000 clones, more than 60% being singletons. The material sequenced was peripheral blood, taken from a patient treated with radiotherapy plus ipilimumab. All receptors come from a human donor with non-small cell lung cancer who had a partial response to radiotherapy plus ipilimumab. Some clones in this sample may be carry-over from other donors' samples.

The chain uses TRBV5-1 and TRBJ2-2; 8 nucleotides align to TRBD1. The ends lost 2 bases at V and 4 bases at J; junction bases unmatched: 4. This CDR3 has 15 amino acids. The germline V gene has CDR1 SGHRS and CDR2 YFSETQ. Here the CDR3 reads CASSFSGTGTGELFF. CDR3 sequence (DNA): TGCGCCAGCAGCTTTTCCGGGACAGGCACCGGGGAGCTGTTTTTT.

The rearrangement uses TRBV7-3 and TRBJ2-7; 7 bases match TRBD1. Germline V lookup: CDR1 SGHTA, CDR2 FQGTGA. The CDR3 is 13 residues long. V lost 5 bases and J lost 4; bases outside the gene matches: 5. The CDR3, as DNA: TGTGCCAGCAGCCCCTCGGGACAGTACGAGCAGTACTTC. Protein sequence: CASSPSGQYEQYF.

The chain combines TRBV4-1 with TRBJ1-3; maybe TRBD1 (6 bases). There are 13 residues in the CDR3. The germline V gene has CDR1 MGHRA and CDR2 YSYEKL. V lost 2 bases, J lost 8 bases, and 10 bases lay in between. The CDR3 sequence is CASSQTGPDTIYF. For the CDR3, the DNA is TGCGCCAGCAGCCAAACAGGGCCAGACACCATATATTTT.

The CDR3 loop reads CASSSALSGGEQYF. DNA for the CDR3: TGTGCCAGCAGCTCGGCCCTCTCGGGGGGAGAGCAGTACTTC. The chain couples TRBV7-2 to TRBJ2-7, with 7 bases that match TRBD2. CDR1 SGHTA and CDR2 FQGNSA come from the germline V gene. J was trimmed by 7 bases and V by 4 bases; bases with no gene match: 10. The CDR3 has 14 amino acids.

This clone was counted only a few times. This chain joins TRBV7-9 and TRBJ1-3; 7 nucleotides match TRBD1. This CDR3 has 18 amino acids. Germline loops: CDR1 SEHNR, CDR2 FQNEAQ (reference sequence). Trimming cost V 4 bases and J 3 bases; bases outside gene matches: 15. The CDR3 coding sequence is TGTGCCAGCAGCTCCCCGGGGACACAGGGGTGGAATGGAAACACCATATATTTT. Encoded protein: CASSSPGTQGWNGNTIYF.

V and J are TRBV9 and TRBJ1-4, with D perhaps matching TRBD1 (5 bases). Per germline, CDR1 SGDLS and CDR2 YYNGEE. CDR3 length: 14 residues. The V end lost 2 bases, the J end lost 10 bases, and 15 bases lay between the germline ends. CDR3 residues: CASSVGPGRGKLFF. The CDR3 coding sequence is TGTGCCAGCAGCGTTGGGCCAGGGCGGGGAAAACTGTTTTTT.

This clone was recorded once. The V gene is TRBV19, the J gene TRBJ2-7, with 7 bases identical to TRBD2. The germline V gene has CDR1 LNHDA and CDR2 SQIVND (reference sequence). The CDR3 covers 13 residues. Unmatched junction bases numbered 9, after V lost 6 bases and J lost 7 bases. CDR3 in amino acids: CASSPTGEGEQYF. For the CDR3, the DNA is TGTGCCAGTAGCCCTACGGGGGAGGGGGAGCAGTACTTC.

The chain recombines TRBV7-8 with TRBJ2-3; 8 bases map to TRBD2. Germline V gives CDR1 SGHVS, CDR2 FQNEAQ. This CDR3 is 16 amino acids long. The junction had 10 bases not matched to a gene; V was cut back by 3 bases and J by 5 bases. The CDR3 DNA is TGTGCCAGCAGCTTGGGGCGGGAGGCAAGTATAGATACGCAGTATTTT. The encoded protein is CASSLGREASIDTQYF. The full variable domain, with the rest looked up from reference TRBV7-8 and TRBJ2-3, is GAGVSQSPRYKVAKRGQDVALRCDPISGHVSLFWYQQALGQGPEFLTYFQNEAQLDKSGLPSDRFFAERPEGSVSTLKIQRTQQEDSAVYLCASSLGREASIDTQYFGPGTRLTVL.

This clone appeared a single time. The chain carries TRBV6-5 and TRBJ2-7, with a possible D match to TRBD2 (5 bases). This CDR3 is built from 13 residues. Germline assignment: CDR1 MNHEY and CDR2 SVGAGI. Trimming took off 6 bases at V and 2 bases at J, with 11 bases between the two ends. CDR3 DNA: TGTGCCAGCAGCCGAGGGCAAACCTACGAGCAGTACTTC. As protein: CASSRGQTYEQYF.

CDR3 bases: TGTGCCAGTAGTTATGGGGGCGGCAACAACTATGGCTACACCTTC. This encodes CASSYGGGNNYGYTF. J is TRBJ1-2 and V is TRBV19, with D possibly matching TRBD1 (6 bases). The CDR3 runs 15 residues. The V gene's germline CDR1 is LNHDA and CDR2 SQIVND (reference sequence). Trimming took off 5 bases at V and 2 bases at J, with 15 bases between the two ends.

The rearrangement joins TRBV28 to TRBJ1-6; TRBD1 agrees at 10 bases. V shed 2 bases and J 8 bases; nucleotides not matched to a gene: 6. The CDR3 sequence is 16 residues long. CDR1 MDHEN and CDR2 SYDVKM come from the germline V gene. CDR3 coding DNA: TGTGCCAGCAGTTTAATAGGCGGGACAGGGGATTCACCCCTCCACTTT. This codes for CASSLIGGTGDSPLHF.

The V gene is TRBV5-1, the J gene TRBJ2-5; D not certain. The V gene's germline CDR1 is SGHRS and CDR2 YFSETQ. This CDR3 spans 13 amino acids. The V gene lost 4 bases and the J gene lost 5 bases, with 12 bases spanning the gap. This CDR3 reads CASSLDIGETQYF. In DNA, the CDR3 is TGCGCCAGCAGCCTCGACATTGGTGAGACCCAGTACTTC.

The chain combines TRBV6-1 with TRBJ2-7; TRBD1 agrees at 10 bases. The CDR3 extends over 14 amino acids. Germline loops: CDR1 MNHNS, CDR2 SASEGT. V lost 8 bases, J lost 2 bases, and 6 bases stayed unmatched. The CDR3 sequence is CASGWDRGPYEQYF. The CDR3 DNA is TGTGCCAGCGGATGGGACAGGGGTCCCTACGAGCAGTACTTC.

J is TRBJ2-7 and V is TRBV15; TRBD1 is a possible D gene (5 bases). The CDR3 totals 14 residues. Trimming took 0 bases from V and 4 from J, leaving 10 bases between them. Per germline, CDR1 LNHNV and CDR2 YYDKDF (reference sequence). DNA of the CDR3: TGTGCCACCAGCAGAGACAGGGCGACGTACGAGCAGTACTTC. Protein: CATSRDRATYEQYF.

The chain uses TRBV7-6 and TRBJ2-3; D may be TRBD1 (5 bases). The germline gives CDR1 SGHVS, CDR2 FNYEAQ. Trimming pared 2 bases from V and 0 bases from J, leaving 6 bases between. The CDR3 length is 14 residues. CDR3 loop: CASSLRQSTDTQYF. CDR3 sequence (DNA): TGTGCCAGCAGCTTAAGACAGAGCACAGATACGCAGTATTTT.

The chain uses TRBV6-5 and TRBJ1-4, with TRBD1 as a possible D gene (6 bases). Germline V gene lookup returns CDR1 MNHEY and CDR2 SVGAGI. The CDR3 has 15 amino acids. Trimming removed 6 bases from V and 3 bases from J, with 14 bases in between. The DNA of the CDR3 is TGTGCCAGCAGCCGCTATGGGGGCTCTAATGAAAAACTGTTTTTT. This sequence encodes CASSRYGGSNEKLFF.

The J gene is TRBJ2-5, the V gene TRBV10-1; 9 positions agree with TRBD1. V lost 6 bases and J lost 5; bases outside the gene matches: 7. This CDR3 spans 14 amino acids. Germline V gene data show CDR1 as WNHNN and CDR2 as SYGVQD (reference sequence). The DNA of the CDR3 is TGCGCCAGCAGGGACAGGGGTTCGCTGGAGACCCAGTACTTC. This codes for CASRDRGSLETQYF.

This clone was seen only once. The CDR3 DNA follows: TGCGCCAGCAGCTTGGACGGGACAGGGAAGCAAGAGACCCAGTACTTC. Amino acids: CASSLDGTGKQETQYF. The rearrangement uses TRBV5-1 and TRBJ2-5, with 9 positions matching TRBD1. Trimming took 0 bases from V and 2 from J; bases not matched to a gene: 5. Looked up from germline, CDR1 is SGHRS and CDR2 is YFSETQ. This CDR3 is 16 amino acids long.